The rows below give T cell receptor beta chains drawn from one sample of a study of beta chain features in type 1 diabetes. Some clones are missing from TCRdb's copy, which holds only in-frame ones; the method was immunoSEQ multiplex PCR. The top ten hold 0.02% to 0.03% of the sample, which has 810,000 or so clones, roughly a sixth seen once. The specimen was naive CD4+ T cells from blood. These TCRs come from a woman aged 18-30 years in good health. CDR3s include the opening cysteine and the closing phenylalanine or tryptophan. D genes are given only for firm matches. Clone size appears in some rows only: once, few, many, or a class for an expanded clone.

j_call: TRBJ2-3; v_call: TRBV11-3; clone_size: few; d_call: TRBD1; cdr3_aa: CASSFRTGSSDTQYF; cdr3_nt: TGTGCCAGCAGCTTCCGGACAGGGAGTTCAGATACGCAGTATTTT
j_call: TRBJ2-7; v_call: TRBV9; clone_size: few; d_call: NA; cdr3_aa: CASSVDQASEQYF; cdr3_nt: TGTGCCAGCAGCGTAGATCAGGCCTCCGAGCAGTACTTC
j_call: TRBJ2-1; v_call: TRBV6-6; clone_size: NA; d_call: NA; cdr3_aa: CASSRGGERRRKQFF; cdr3_nt: TGTGCCAGCAGCCGAGGGGGGGAGCGGCGGAGGAAGCAGTTCTTC
j_call: TRBJ2-5; v_call: TRBV10-2; clone_size: NA; d_call: TRBD1; cdr3_aa: CASSMDRRGTQYF; cdr3_nt: TGCGCCAGCAGCATGGACAGGAGAGGTACCCAGTACTTC
j_call: TRBJ1-4; v_call: TRBV13; clone_size: many; d_call: NA; cdr3_aa: CASKRTTNEKLFF; cdr3_nt: TGTGCCAGCAAAAGAACGACTAATGAAAAACTGTTTTTT
j_call: TRBJ2-4; v_call: TRBV15; clone_size: NA; d_call: NA; cdr3_aa: CATSRDPPGIQYF; cdr3_nt: TGTGCCACCAGCAGAGATCCCCCAGGGATTCAGTACTTC
j_call: TRBJ2-7; v_call: TRBV28; clone_size: few; d_call: NA; cdr3_aa: CASSIHRVAIDF; cdr3_nt: TGTGCCAGCAGTATCCACAGGGTTGCGATCGACTTC
j_call: TRBJ2-5; v_call: TRBV7-6; clone_size: few; d_call: NA; cdr3_aa: CASSPQATIQETQYF; cdr3_nt: TGTGCCAGCAGCCCCCAAGCGACTATCCAAGAGACCCAGTACTTC
j_call: TRBJ2-1; v_call: TRBV9; clone_size: NA; d_call: TRBD1; cdr3_aa: CASSVERDRSYNEQFF; cdr3_nt: TGTGCCAGCAGCGTAGAACGGGACAGGTCCTACAATGAGCAGTTCTTC
j_call: TRBJ1-2; v_call: TRBV2; clone_size: NA; d_call: NA; cdr3_aa: CASSEERGIGYTF; cdr3_nt: TGTGCCAGCAGTGAAGAGCGGGGGATCGGCTACACCTTC
j_call: TRBJ1-1; v_call: TRBV5-1; clone_size: NA; d_call: NA; cdr3_aa: CASSPREYWDTEAFF; cdr3_nt: TGCGCCAGCTCCCCAAGGGAGTATTGGGACACTGAAGCTTTCTTT
j_call: TRBJ2-1; v_call: TRBV13; clone_size: NA; d_call: TRBD2; cdr3_aa: CASSLDGPRAGVRDNEQFF; cdr3_nt: TGTGCCAGCAGCTTAGACGGTCCCCGCGCGGGAGTTCGAGACAATGAGCAGTTCTTC
j_call: TRBJ2-7; v_call: TRBV28; clone_size: few; d_call: NA; cdr3_aa: CASSVGGTGNEQYF; cdr3_nt: TGTGCCAGCAGTGTTGGGGGGACTGGAAACGAGCAGTACTTC
j_call: TRBJ2-3; v_call: TRBV7-9; clone_size: few; d_call: NA; cdr3_aa: CASPSPGGSTDTQYF; cdr3_nt: TGTGCCAGCCCAAGCCCCGGCGGGAGCACAGATACGCAGTATTTT
j_call: TRBJ2-2; v_call: TRBV6-1; clone_size: NA; d_call: NA; cdr3_aa: CASSEIARSKLFF; cdr3_nt: TGTGCCAGCAGTGAGATAGCTAGATCTAAGCTGTTTTTT
j_call: TRBJ2-7; v_call: TRBV29-1; clone_size: NA; d_call: NA; cdr3_aa: CSVVDGVDPQYEQYF; cdr3_nt: TGCAGCGTCGTAGACGGGGTAGACCCCCAATACGAGCAGTACTTC
j_call: TRBJ1-1; v_call: TRBV15; clone_size: few; d_call: NA; cdr3_aa: CATSRGQEAFF; cdr3_nt: TGTGCCACCAGCAGAGGACAGGAAGCTTTCTTT
j_call: TRBJ1-1; v_call: TRBV4-3; clone_size: few; d_call: NA; cdr3_aa: CASSQGASRNTEAFF; cdr3_nt: TGCGCCAGCAGCCAAGGCGCCTCTAGGAACACTGAAGCTTTCTTT
j_call: TRBJ2-7; v_call: TRBV18; clone_size: few; d_call: TRBD2; cdr3_aa: CASSPTSGISLHEQYF; cdr3_nt: TGTGCCAGCTCACCAACTAGCGGGATATCTCTCCACGAGCAGTACTTC
j_call: TRBJ1-2; v_call: TRBV7-9; clone_size: NA; d_call: NA; cdr3_aa: CASSLAQWLAGYTF; cdr3_nt: TGTGCCAGCAGCTTAGCGCAATGGCTGGCTGGCTACACCTTC
j_call: TRBJ2-6; v_call: TRBV6-6; clone_size: few; d_call: TRBD1; cdr3_aa: CASDRGRLSGANVLTF; cdr3_nt: TGTGCCAGTGACAGGGGAAGACTCTCTGGGGCCAACGTCCTGACTTTC
j_call: TRBJ1-4; v_call: TRBV2; clone_size: few; d_call: TRBD1; cdr3_aa: CASANRGGNEKLFF; cdr3_nt: TGTGCCAGCGCTAACAGGGGCGGGAATGAAAAACTGTTTTTT
j_call: TRBJ2-7; v_call: TRBV28; clone_size: few; d_call: NA; cdr3_aa: CASSSSAAAYEQYF; cdr3_nt: TGTGCCAGCAGTTCGTCCGCGGCAGCCTACGAGCAGTACTTC
j_call: TRBJ2-1; v_call: TRBV7-9; clone_size: few; d_call: TRBD1; cdr3_aa: CASSLRQGPYNEQFF; cdr3_nt: TGTGCCAGCAGCTTACGACAGGGGCCCTACAATGAGCAGTTCTTC
j_call: TRBJ2-7; v_call: TRBV4-1; clone_size: NA; d_call: TRBD2; cdr3_aa: CASSQGMEAGGYEQYF; cdr3_nt: TGCGCCAGCAGCCAAGGGATGGAAGCGGGAGGATACGAGCAGTACTTC
j_call: TRBJ2-3; v_call: TRBV9; clone_size: NA; d_call: NA; cdr3_aa: CASSVLGQRGTSTDTQYF; cdr3_nt: TGTGCCAGCAGCGTCTTGGGGCAAAGGGGAACTAGCACAGATACGCAGTATTTT
j_call: TRBJ1-2; v_call: TRBV19; clone_size: once; d_call: NA; cdr3_aa: CASSLSGSYGYTF; cdr3_nt: TGTGCCAGTAGTCTCTCAGGGAGCTATGGCTACACCTTC
j_call: TRBJ1-2; v_call: TRBV5-6; clone_size: NA; d_call: TRBD1; cdr3_aa: CASSLQGRSDYGYTF; cdr3_nt: TGTGCCAGCAGCTTACAGGGGAGGTCTGACTATGGCTACACCTTC
j_call: TRBJ2-1; v_call: TRBV4-3; clone_size: few; d_call: TRBD2; cdr3_aa: CASSQDGSGLVFEQFF; cdr3_nt: TGCGCCAGCAGCCAAGATGGATCGGGACTAGTCTTTGAGCAGTTCTTC
j_call: TRBJ1-2; v_call: TRBV7-2; clone_size: few; d_call: TRBD1; cdr3_aa: CASSPGQGDGYTF; cdr3_nt: TGTGCCAGCAGCCCCGGACAGGGGGACGGCTACACCTTC
j_call: TRBJ2-7; v_call: TRBV6-5; clone_size: NA; d_call: TRBD2; cdr3_aa: CASTYGAGGTYEQYF; cdr3_nt: TGTGCCAGCACTTATGGAGCGGGAGGGACCTACGAGCAGTACTTC
j_call: TRBJ2-1; v_call: TRBV5-1; clone_size: NA; d_call: NA; cdr3_aa: CASSLGQYNEQFF; cdr3_nt: TGCGCCAGCAGCTTGGGGCAGTACAATGAGCAGTTCTTC
j_call: TRBJ1-1; v_call: TRBV5-1; clone_size: few; d_call: NA; cdr3_aa: CASKGDGNTEAFF; cdr3_nt: TGCGCCAGCAAGGGTGACGGGAACACTGAAGCTTTCTTT
j_call: TRBJ2-1; v_call: TRBV9; clone_size: few; d_call: TRBD2; cdr3_aa: CASSVGGRAFGAEQFF; cdr3_nt: TGTGCCAGCAGCGTAGGCGGGAGGGCCTTTGGGGCTGAGCAGTTCTTC
j_call: TRBJ2-3; v_call: TRBV9; clone_size: few; d_call: TRBD2; cdr3_aa: CASSKQGLALTDTQYF; cdr3_nt: TGTGCCAGCAGCAAACAAGGACTAGCTCTCACAGATACGCAGTATTTT